Each of the 15 T cell receptor beta chains below was sequenced from the same sample in a study of T cell responses to AZD1222 COVID-19 vaccine. Generated by immunoSEQ multiplex PCR, the TCRdb table keeps only in-frame clones and is missing some. The table includes roughly 130,000 clones, 80% to 95% detected once. The input for sequencing was peripheral blood, taken 28 days after the second AZD1222 dose. These TCRs come from an adult who received the AZD1222 COVID-19 vaccine.

The chain uses TRBV3-1 (or the pseudogene TRBV3-2) and TRBJ1-1, with 7 bases aligning to TRBD1. In germline, CDR1 is LGHDT, CDR2 YNNKEL (reference sequence). The CDR3 runs 15 residues. J gave up 0 bases and V 4 bases, and 5 bases lay outside the gene matches. The CDR3 protein is CASSPTGQLNTEAFF. Written as DNA, the CDR3 is TGTGCCAGCAGCCCCACGGGACAGCTGAACACTGAAGCTTTCTTT.

The chain employs TRBV6-2 or TRBV6-3 and TRBJ2-3, with 9 bases fitting TRBD1. Germline-derived CDR1 and CDR2 are MNHEY and SVGEGT. The J segment lost 5 bases and the V segment lost 2 bases, leaving 8 bases of the junction unmatched. This CDR3 region has 16 residues. The CDR3 sequence: CASSYRTGADRDTQYF. The CDR3 bases are TGTGCCAGCAGTTACCGGACAGGGGCCGACCGAGATACGCAGTATTTT.

The rearrangement links TRBV7-2 to TRBJ1-2; 9 bases line up with TRBD1. The length of the CDR3 is 13 residues. Trimming cost V 2 bases and J 7 bases; bases outside gene matches: 2. From germline, CDR1 is SGHTA and CDR2 FQGNSA. CDR3 sequence reads: CASSLWTGVGYTF. CDR3 nucleotide sequence: TGTGCCAGCAGCTTATGGACAGGGGTTGGCTACACCTTC.

This clone appeared once. V is TRBV3-1 (or the pseudogene TRBV3-2) and J is TRBJ1-2; no definite D call. The CDR3 length is 12 residues. Per the germline V gene, CDR1 is LGHDT and CDR2 is YNNKEL (reference sequence). V gave up 2 bases and J gave up 4 bases, with 5 bases separating them. In DNA form, the CDR3 reads TGTGCCAGCAGCCAAACCCTCTATGGCTACACCTTC. It specifies CASSQTLYGYTF.

The chain combines TRBV2 with TRBJ2-1, with a tentative D call TRBD2 (7 bases). V lost 4 bases and J 6 bases, leaving 16 bases between the germline ends. Per the germline V gene, CDR1 is SNHLY and CDR2 is FYNNEI. The CDR3 is 15 residues long. Here the CDR3 reads CASSAPGGPGNEQFF. The CDR3 region has the DNA TGTGCCAGCAGTGCCCCCGGGGGGCCTGGCAATGAGCAGTTCTTC. Supplemented by reference TRBV2 and TRBJ2-1, the full variable domain reads EPEVTQTPSHQVTQMGQEVILRCVPISNHLYFYWYRQILGQKVEFLVSFYNNEISEKSEIFDDQFSVERPDGSNFTLKIRSTKLEDSAMYFCASSAPGGPGNEQFFGPGTRLTVL.

V is TRBV2 and J is TRBJ1-5, with 8 positions matching TRBD1. Germline V gene data show CDR1 as SNHLY and CDR2 as FYNNEI. This CDR3 is built from 14 residues. The ends lost 8 bases at V and 2 bases at J; junction bases unmatched: 5. The CDR3 reads CASDGQGGNQPQHF. DNA of the CDR3: TGTGCCAGCGACGGACAGGGCGGCAATCAGCCCCAGCATTTT.

The chain has TRBV5-6 and TRBJ1-4; TRBD1 aligns across 8 bases. The germline gives CDR1 SGHDT, CDR2 YYEEEE. The V segment lost 3 bases and the J segment 10 bases; nucleotides outside the gene matches: 5. The CDR3 loop spans 13 amino acids. For the CDR3, the DNA is TGTGCCAGCAGCTATCAGGGGGCGGGAAAACTGTTTTTT. This gives the protein CASSYQGAGKLFF.

The V gene is TRBV19, the J gene TRBJ2-5, with D perhaps matching TRBD1 or TRBD2 (6 bases each). Germline CDR1 and CDR2: LNHDA and SQIVND (reference sequence). V lost 4 bases to trimming and J lost 5 bases, with 11 bases between them. The length of the CDR3 is 13 residues. The CDR3 reads CASSTGGVETQYF. The CDR3 DNA sequence: TGTGCCAGTAGTACCGGGGGCGTGGAGACCCAGTACTTC.

The CDR3 spells CASSLAGGSDEQFF. The CDR3 bases are TGTGCCAGCAGCTTGGCGGGGGGGTCGGATGAGCAGTTCTTC. The chain has TRBV11-3 and TRBJ2-1; 9 nucleotides line up with TRBD2. Germline CDR1 reads SGHNT; CDR2 reads YENEEA. The CDR3 loop spans 14 amino acids. Trimming removed 3 bases from V and 8 bases from J; junction bases left unmatched: 5.

The chain links TRBV2 to TRBJ2-3; D is uncertain. This CDR3 comprises 16 residues. The germline V gene encodes CDR1 SNHLY and CDR2 FYNNEI. V gave up 1 base and J gave up 0 bases, with 11 bases separating them. CDR3 region: CASSEGAASSTDTQYF. DNA for the CDR3: TGTGCCAGCAGTGAAGGGGCTGCTTCTAGCACAGATACGCAGTATTTT.

This chain links TRBV5-5 with TRBJ1-1, with D tentatively TRBD1 (5 bases). Looked up from germline, CDR1 is SGHKS and CDR2 is YYEKEE (reference sequence). The CDR3 covers 17 residues. Trimming left V 0 bases short and J 2 bases short, with 17 bases between. In DNA form, the CDR3 reads TGTGCCAGCAGCTTGGGGCGGTCCGGGGGATATAACACTGAAGCTTTCTTT. Protein sequence: CASSLGRSGGYNTEAFF.

The chain links TRBV11-3 to TRBJ2-5; D may correspond to TRBD1 or TRBD2 (5 bases each). Deletions cut 5 bases from V and 7 bases from J, with 20 bases between. Germline V lookup: CDR1 SGHNT, CDR2 YENEEA. The CDR3 loop spans 15 amino acids. In nucleotides, the CDR3 is TGTGCCAGCAGCGCTAGTGGGACCCACTCGCCGACCCAGTACTTC. Encoded protein: CASSASGTHSPTQYF.

This clone was seen a few times. CDR3: CASSAGMGNTIYF. CDR3 in DNA: TGCGCCAGCAGTGCGGGAATGGGAAACACCATATATTTT. The chain couples TRBV10-2 to TRBJ1-3; D is unclear. This CDR3 is 13 amino acids long. V was trimmed by 4 bases and J by 4 bases, leaving 8 bases between them. CDR1 and CDR2 from the germline V gene are WSHSY and SAAADI.

This clone was counted once. V usage is TRBV27 and J usage is TRBJ1-6; no reliable D call. CDR1 is MNHEY and CDR2 is SMNVEV in the germline V gene (reference sequence). Trimming cost V 3 bases and J 8 bases, with 5 bases left between them. The CDR3 length is 12 residues. The CDR3 DNA reads TGTGCCAGCAGTTTTCGGTATTCACCCCTCCACTTT. Amino acid sequence: CASSFRYSPLHF.

The chain couples TRBV6-4 to TRBJ1-2; tentative D call: TRBD1 (5 bases). This CDR3 has 13 amino acids. V lost 2 bases, J lost 8 bases, and 12 bases lay in between. Per germline, CDR1 MRHNA and CDR2 SNTAGT. Written as DNA, the CDR3 is TGTGCCAGCAGTGACACCAACGGGGACGGCTACACCTTC. This encodes CASSDTNGDGYTF.